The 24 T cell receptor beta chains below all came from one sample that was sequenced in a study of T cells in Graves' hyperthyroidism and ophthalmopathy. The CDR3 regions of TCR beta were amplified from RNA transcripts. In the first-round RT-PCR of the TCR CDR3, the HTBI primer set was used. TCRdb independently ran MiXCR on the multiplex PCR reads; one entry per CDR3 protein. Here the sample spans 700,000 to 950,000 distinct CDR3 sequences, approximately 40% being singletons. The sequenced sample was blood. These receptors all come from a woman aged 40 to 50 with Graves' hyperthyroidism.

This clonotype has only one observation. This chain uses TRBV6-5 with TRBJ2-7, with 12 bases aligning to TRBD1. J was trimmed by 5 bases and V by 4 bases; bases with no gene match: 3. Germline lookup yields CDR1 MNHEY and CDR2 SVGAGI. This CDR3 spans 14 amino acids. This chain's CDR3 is CASSFGTGGHEQYF. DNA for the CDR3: TGTGCCAGCAGTTTTGGGACAGGGGGCCACGAGCAGTACTTC.

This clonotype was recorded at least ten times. The CDR3 loop is CASSPPDRGMNTEAFF. The DNA for the CDR3 is TGTGCCAGCAGCCCCCCAGACCGCGGAATGAACACTGAAGCTTTCTTT. The V and J genes are TRBV7-9 and TRBJ1-1, with D unclear. The CDR3 length is 16 residues. V lost 5 bases to trimming and J lost 0 bases, with 16 bases between them. The germline CDR1 and CDR2 sequences are SEHNR and FQNEAQ (reference sequence).

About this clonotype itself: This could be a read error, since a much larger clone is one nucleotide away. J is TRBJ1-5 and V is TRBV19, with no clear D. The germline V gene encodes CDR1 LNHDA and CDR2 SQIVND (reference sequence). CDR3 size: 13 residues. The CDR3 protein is CTSSTVIGQPQHF. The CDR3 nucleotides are TGTACCAGTAGTACAGTAATAGGGCAGCCCCAGCATTTT.

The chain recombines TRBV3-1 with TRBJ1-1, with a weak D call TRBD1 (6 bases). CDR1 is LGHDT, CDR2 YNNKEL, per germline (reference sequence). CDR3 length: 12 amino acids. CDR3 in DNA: TGTACCGACAGGAACTGGAACACTGAAGCTTTCTTT. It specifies CTDRNWNTEAFF.

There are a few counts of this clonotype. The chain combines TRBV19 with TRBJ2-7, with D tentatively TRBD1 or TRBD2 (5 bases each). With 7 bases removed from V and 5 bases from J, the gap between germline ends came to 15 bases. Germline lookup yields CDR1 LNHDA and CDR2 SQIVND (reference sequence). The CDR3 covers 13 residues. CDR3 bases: TGTGCCAGTATCGCCTCCCGGGGCGACGAGCAGTACTTC. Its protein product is CASIASRGDEQYF.

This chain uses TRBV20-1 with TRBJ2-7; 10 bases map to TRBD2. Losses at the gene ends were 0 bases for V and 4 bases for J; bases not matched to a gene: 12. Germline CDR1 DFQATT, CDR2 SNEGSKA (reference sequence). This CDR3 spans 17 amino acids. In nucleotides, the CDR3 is TGCAGTGCTAGAGATGCGTTTAGCGGGGGGCGACCTTACGAGCAGTACTTC. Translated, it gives CSARDAFSGGRPYEQYF.

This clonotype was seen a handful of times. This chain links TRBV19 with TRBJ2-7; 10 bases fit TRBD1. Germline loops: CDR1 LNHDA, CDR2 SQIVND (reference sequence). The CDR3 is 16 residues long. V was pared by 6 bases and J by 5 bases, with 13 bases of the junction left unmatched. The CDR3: CASSNLGQGNPNEQYF. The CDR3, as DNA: TGTGCCAGTAGCAACCTGGGACAGGGGAACCCCAACGAGCAGTACTTC.

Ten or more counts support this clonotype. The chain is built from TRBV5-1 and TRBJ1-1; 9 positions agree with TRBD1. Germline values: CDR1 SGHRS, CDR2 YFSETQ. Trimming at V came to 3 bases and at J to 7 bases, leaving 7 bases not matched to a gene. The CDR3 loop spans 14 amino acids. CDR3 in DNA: TGCGCCAGCAGCTCAGTACAGGGGGCGGTTGAAGCTTTCTTT. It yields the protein CASSSVQGAVEAFF.

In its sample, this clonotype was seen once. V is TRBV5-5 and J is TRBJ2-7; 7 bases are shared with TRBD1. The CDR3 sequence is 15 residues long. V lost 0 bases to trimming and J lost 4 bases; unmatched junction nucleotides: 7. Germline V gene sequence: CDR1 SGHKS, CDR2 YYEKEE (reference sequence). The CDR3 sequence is CASSLAAGGIYEQYF. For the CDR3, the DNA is TGTGCCAGCAGCTTGGCGGCAGGGGGTATTTACGAGCAGTACTTC.

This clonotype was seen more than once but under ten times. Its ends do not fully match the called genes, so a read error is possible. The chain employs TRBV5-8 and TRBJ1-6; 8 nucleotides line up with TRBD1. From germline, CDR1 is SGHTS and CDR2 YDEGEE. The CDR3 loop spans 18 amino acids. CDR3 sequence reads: CASSQGPQGGTYNSPLHF. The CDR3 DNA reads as TGCGCCAGCAGCCAAGGTCCACAGGGGGGAACCTATAATTCACCCCTCCACTTT.

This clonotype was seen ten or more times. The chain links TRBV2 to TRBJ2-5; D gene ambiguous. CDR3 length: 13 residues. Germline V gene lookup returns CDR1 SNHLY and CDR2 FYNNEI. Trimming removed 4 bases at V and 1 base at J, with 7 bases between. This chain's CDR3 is CASSVTFQETQYF. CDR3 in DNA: TGTGCCAGCAGTGTCACCTTCCAAGAGACCCAGTACTTC.

This CDR3 is CASSSRDRLNTEAFF. The CDR3 region has the DNA TGTGCCAGCAGTTCCCGGGACAGGCTGAACACTGAAGCTTTCTTT. The chain couples TRBV12-3 or TRBV12-4 to TRBJ1-1, with 8 bases fitting TRBD1. Trimming cost V 4 bases and J 0 bases; bases outside gene matches: 4. CDR3 length: 15 amino acids.

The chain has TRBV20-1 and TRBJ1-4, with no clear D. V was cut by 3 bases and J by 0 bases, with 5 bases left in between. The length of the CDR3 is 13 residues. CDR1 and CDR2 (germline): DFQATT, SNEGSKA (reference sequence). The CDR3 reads CSASSATNEKLFF. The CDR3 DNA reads TGCAGTGCTAGCTCTGCAACTAATGAAAAACTGTTTTTT.

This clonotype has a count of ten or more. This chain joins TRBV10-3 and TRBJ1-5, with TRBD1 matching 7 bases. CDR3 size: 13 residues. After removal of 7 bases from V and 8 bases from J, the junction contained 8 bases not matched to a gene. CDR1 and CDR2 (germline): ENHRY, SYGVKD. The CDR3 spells CAIKETGREPQHF. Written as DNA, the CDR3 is TGTGCCATCAAGGAGACAGGGAGGGAGCCCCAGCATTTT.

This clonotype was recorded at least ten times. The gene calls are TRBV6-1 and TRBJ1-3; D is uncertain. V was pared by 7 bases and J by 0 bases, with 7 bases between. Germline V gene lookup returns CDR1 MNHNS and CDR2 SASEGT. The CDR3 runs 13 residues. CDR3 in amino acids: CASIRDSGNTIYF. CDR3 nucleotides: TGTGCCAGCATACGGGACTCTGGAAACACCATATATTTT.

CDR3 coding DNA: TGTGCCAGCAGTTACTCTGCAGGGGGAATGAGCACTGAAGCTTTCTTT. This codes for CASSYSAGGMSTEAFF. This chain connects TRBV6-6 to TRBJ1-1, with TRBD1 matching over 7 bases. The CDR3 extends over 16 amino acids. Germline V CDR1 and CDR2: MNHNY, SVGAGI (reference sequence). The trim removed 0 bases at V and 4 bases at J, leaving 8 bases unmatched.

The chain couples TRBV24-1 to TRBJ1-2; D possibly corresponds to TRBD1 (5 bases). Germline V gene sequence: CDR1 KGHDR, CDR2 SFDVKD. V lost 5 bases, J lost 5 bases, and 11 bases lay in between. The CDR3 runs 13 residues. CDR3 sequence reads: CATSAIGAYGYTF. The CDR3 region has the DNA TGTGCCACCAGTGCTATTGGGGCGTATGGCTACACCTTC.

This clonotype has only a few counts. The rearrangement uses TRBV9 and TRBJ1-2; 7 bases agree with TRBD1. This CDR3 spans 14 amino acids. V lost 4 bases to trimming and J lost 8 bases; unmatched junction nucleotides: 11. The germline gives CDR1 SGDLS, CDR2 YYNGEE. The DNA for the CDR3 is TGTGCCAGCAGCCCAGATACAGGGGTAATCGGCTACACCTTC. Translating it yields CASSPDTGVIGYTF.

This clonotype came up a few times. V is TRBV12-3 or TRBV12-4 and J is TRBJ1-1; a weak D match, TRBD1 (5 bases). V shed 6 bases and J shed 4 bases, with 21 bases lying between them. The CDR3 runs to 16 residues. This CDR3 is CASRPTRGEVATEAFF. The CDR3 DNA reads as TGTGCCAGCAGACCCACCCGGGGCGAGGTGGCCACTGAAGCTTTCTTT.

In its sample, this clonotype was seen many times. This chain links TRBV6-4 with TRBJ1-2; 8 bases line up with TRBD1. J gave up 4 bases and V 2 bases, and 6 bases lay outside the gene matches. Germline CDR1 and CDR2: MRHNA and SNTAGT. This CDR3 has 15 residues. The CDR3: CASSDPVDRVYGYTF. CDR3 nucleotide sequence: TGTGCCAGCAGTGACCCTGTGGACAGGGTCTATGGCTACACCTTC.

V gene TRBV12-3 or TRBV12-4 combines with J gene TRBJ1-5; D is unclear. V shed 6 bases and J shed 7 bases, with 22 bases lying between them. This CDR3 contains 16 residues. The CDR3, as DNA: TGTGCCAGCAGCCAAGACCTACGGGGTTATAAGCAGCCCCAGCATTTT. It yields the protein CASSQDLRGYKQPQHF.

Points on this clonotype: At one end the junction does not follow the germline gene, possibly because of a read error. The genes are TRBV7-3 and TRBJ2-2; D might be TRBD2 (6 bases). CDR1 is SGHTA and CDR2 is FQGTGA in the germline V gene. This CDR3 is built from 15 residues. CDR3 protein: CASSHLRSGTGELFF. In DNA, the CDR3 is TGCGCCAGCAGCCACCTACGTAGCGGAACCGGGGAGCTGTTTTTT.

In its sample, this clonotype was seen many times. CDR3 amino acids: CVTTDLSNTEAFF. DNA of the CDR3: TGTGTCACAACGGACCTTTCGAACACTGAAGCTTTCTTT. The chain combines TRBV25-1 with TRBJ1-1; D uncertain. Germline loops: CDR1 MGHDK, CDR2 SYGVNS. CDR3 length: 13 amino acids.

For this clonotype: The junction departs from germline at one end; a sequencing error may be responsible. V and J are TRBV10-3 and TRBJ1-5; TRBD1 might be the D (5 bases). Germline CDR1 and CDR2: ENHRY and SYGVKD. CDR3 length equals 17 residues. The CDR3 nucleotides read TGTGCCAGCAGTTACTCGATTCTGGGACTTAGCAATCAGCCCCAGCATTTT. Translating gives CASSYSILGLSNQPQHF.